The source of this T cell receptor (beta chain) is a study of T cell responses to AZD1222 COVID-19 vaccine. Whole-study findings and limits: Unmutated variant regions are reportedly the target of nearly half of TCRs that are spike-specific. At baseline, just five to seven AZD1222 recipients tested seropositive.

Generated by immunoSEQ multiplex PCR, the TCRdb table keeps only in-frame clones and is missing some. This sample yields 95,000 to 100,000 clones, of which roughly 80% are seen a single time; approximately 14% belongs to the top ten. Pooled together were second doses at about 4 or about 12 weeks. As regards this clone: The antigen is unknown.

The ends lost 0 bases at V and 2 bases at J; junction bases unmatched: 8. Germline assignment: CDR1 MNHEY and CDR2 SMNVEV (reference sequence). The CDR3 runs to 17 residues. The rearrangement joins TRBV27 to TRBJ2-5; the match to TRBD2 covers 8 bases. The starting material was peripheral blood, obtained 28 days after the second AZD1222 dose. This sequence originates from an adult who received the AZD1222 COVID-19 vaccine. CDR3 loop: CASSLSLRASGQETQYF. The CDR3 bases are TGTGCCAGCAGTTTATCGCTTAGGGCTAGCGGGCAAGAGACCCAGTACTTC.